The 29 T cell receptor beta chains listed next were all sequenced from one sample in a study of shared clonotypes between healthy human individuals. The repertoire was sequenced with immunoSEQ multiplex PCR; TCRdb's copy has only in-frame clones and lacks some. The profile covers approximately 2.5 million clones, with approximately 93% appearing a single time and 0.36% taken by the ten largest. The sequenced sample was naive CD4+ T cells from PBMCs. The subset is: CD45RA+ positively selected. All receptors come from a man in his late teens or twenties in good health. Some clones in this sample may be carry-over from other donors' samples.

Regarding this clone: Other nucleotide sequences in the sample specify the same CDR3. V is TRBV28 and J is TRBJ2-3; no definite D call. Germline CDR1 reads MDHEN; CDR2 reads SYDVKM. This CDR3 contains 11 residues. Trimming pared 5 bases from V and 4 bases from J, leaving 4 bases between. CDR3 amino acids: CASSPSDTQYF. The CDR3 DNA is TGTGCCAGCAGTCCATCAGATACGCAGTATTTT.

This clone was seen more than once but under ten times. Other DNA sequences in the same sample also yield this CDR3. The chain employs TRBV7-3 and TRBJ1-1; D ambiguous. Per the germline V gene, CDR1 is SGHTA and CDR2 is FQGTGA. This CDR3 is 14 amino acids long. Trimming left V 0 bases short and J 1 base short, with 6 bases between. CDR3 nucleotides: TGTGCCAGCAGCTTAACATCGGGGAACACTGAAGCTTTCTTT. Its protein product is CASSLTSGNTEAFF.

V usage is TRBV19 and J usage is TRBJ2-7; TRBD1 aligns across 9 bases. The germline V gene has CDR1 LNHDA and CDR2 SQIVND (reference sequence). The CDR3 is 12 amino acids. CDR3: CAAGTGSYEQYF. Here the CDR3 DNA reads TGTGCTGCGGGGACAGGGTCCTACGAGCAGTACTTC.

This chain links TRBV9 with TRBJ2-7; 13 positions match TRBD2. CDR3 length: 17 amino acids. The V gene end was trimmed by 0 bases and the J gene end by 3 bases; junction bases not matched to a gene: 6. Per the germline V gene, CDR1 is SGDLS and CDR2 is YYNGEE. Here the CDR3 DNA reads TGTGCCAGCAGCGTAGGGACTAGCGGGAGCGTCGACTACGAGCAGTACTTC. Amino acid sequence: CASSVGTSGSVDYEQYF.

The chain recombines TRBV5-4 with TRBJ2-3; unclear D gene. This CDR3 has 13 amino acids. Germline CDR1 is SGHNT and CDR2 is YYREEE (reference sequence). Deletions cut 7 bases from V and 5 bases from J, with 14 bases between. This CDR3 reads CASATGQRDTQYF. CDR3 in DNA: TGTGCCAGCGCCACCGGGCAAAGAGATACGCAGTATTTT. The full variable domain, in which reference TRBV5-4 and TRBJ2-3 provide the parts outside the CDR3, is ETGVTQSPTHLIKTRGQQVTLRCSSQSGHNTVSWYQQALGQGPQFIFQYYREEENGRGNFPPRFSGLQFPNYSSELNVNALELDDSALYLCASATGQRDTQYFGPGTRLTVL.

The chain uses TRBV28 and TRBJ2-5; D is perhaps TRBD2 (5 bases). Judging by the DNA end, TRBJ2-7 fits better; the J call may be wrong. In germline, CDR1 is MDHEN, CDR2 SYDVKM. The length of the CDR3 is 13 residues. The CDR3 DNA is TGTGCCAGCAGTTCCCCCCGGAGGTACGAGCAGTACTTC. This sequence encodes CASSSPRRYEQYF.

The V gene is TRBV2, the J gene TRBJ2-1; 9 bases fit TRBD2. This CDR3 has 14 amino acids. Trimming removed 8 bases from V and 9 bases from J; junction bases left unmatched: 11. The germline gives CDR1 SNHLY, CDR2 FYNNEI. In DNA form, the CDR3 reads TGTGCCAGCGTGGATAGCGGGAGAGTGAGTGAGCAGTTCTTC. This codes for CASVDSGRVSEQFF.

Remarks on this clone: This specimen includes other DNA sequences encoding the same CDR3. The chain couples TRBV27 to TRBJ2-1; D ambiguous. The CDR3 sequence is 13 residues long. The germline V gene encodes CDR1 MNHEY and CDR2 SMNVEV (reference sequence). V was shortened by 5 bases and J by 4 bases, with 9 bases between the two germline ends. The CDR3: CASSPPPYNEQFF. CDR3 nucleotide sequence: TGTGCCAGCAGTCCCCCCCCGTACAATGAGCAGTTCTTC.

The CDR3 is CASSQDYTGQGGRNTIYF. DNA of the CDR3: TGCGCCAGCAGCCAAGATTATACGGGACAGGGAGGAAGAAACACCATATATTTT. V is TRBV4-3 and J is TRBJ1-3, with TRBD1 identical over 9 bases. The CDR3 totals 18 residues. Per the germline V gene, CDR1 is LGHNA and CDR2 is YSLEER. J gave up 5 bases and V 0 bases, and 11 bases lay outside the gene matches.

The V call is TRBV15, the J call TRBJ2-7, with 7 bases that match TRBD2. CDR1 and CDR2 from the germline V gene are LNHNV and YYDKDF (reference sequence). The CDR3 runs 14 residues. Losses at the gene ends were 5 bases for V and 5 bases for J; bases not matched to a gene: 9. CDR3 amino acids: CATSHGGRANEQYF. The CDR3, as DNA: TGTGCCACCAGCCACGGGGGGAGGGCTAACGAGCAGTACTTC. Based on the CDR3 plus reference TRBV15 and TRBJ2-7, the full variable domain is DAMVIQNPRYQVTQFGKPVTLSCSQTLNHNVMYWYQQKSSQAPKLLFHYYDKDFNNEADTPDNFQSRRPNTSFCFLDIRSPGLGDTAMYLCATSHGGRANEQYFGPGTRLTVT.

CDR3 sequence reads: CASSQGVVGTVSYGYTF. In nucleotides, the CDR3 is TGTGCCAGCAGCCAAGGGGTGGTAGGGACAGTTTCCTATGGCTACACCTTC. The chain couples TRBV14 to TRBJ1-2, with TRBD1 matching over 7 bases. Germline V gene data show CDR1 as SGHDN and CDR2 as FVKESK. CDR3 length: 17 amino acids. Losses at the gene ends were 1 base for V and 4 bases for J; bases not matched to a gene: 12.

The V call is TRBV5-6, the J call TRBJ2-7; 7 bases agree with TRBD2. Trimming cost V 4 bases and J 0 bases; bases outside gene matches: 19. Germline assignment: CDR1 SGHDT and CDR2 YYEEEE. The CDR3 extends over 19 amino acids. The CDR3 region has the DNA TGTGCCAGCAGCGGCATCCGGGACTACCCCGCCGGGGGCTCCTACGAGCAGTACTTC. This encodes CASSGIRDYPAGGSYEQYF.

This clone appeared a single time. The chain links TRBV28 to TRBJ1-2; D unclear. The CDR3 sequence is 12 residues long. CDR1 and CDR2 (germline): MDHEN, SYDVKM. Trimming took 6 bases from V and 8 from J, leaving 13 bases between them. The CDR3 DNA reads TGTGCCAGCAGCCGTTATTGGGGAGGCTACACCTTC. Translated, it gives CASSRYWGGYTF.

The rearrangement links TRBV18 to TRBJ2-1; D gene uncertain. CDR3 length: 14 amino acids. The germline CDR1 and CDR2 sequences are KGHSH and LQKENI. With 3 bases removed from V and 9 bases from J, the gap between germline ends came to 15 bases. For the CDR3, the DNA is TGTGCCAGCTCACCCTCGGACCCCTTCGGTGAGCAGTTCTTC. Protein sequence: CASSPSDPFGEQFF.

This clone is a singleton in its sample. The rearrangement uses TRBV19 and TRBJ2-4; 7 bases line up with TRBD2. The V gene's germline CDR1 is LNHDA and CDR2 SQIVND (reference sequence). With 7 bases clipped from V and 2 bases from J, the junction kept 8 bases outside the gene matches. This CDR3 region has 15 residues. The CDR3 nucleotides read TGTGCCAGTACCCTCACCGGGGGGACCAAAAACATTCAGTACTTC. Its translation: CASTLTGGTKNIQYF.

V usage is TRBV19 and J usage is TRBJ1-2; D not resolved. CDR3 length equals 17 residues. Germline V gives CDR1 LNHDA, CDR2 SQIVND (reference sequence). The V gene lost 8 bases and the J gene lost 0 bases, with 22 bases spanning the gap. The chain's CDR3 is CASESRGSRSTNYGYTF. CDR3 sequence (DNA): TGTGCCAGTGAATCGCGGGGATCCCGCTCTACTAACTATGGCTACACCTTC.

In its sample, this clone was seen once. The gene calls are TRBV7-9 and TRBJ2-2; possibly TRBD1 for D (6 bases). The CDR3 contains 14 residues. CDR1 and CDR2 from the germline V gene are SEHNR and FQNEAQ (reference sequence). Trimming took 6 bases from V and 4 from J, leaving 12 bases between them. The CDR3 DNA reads TGTGCCAGCAGTTGGAGGACAGCCACCGGGGAGCTGTTTTTT. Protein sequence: CASSWRTATGELFF. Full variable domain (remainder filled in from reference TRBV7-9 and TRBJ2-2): DTGVSQNPRHKITKRGQNVTFRCDPISEHNRLYWYRQTLGQGPEFLTYFQNEAQLEKSRLLSDRFSAERPKGSFSTLEIQRTEQGDSAMYLCASSWRTATGELFFGEGSRLTVL.

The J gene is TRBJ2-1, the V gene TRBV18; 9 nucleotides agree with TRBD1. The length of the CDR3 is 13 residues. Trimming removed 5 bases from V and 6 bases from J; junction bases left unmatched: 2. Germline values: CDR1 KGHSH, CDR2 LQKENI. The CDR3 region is CASSTDRGNEQFF. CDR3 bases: TGTGCCAGCTCAACGGACAGGGGCAATGAGCAGTTCTTC. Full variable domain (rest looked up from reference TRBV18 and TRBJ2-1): NAGVMQNPRHLVRRRGQEARLRCSPMKGHSHVYWYRQLPEEGLKFMVYLQKENIIDESGMPKERFSAEFPKEGPSILRIQQVVRGDSAAYFCASSTDRGNEQFFGPGTRLTVL.

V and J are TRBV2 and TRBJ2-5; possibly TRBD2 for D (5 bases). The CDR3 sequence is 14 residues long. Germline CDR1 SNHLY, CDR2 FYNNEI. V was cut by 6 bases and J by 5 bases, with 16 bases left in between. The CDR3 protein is CASRANPGSETQYF. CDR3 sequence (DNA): TGTGCCAGCAGAGCGAATCCTGGGAGCGAGACCCAGTACTTC.

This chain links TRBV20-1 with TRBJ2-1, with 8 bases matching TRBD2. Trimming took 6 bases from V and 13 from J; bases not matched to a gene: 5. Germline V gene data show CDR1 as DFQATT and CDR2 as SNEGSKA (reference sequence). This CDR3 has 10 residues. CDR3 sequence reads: CSADSGDQFF. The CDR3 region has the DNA TGCAGTGCGGATAGCGGGGACCAGTTCTTC.

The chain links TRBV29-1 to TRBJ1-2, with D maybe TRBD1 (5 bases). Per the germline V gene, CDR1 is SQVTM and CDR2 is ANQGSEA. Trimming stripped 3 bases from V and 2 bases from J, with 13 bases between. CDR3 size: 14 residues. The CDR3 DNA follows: TGCAGCGTTGACGAGTTGGAGGGGAACTATGGCTACACCTTC. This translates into CSVDELEGNYGYTF. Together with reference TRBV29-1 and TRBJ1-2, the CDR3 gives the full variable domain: SAVISQKPSRDICQRGTSLTIQCQVDSQVTMMFWYRQQPGQSLTLIATANQGSEATYESGFVIDKFPISRPNLTFSTLTVSNMSPEDSSIYLCSVDELEGNYGYTFGSGTRLTVV.

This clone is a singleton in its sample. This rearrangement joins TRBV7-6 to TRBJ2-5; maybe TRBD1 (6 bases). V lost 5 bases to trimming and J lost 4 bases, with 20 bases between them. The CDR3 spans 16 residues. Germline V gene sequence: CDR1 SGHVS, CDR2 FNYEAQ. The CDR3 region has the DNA TGTGCCAGCAGCCCCAGGTTAGGGGGAGCTCTAGAGACCCAGTACTTC. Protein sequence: CASSPRLGGALETQYF.

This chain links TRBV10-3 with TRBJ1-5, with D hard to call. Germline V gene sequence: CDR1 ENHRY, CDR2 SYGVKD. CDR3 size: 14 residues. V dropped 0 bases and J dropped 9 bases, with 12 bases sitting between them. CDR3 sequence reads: CAISESPGIGPQHF. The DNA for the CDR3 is TGTGCCATCAGTGAGTCGCCCGGGATTGGGCCCCAGCATTTT.

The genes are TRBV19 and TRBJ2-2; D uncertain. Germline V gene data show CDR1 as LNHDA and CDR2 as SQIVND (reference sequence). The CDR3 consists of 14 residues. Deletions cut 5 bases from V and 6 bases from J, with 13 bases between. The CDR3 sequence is CASSFWSLSGELFF. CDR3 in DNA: TGTGCCAGTAGTTTCTGGAGTTTGTCCGGGGAGCTGTTTTTT.

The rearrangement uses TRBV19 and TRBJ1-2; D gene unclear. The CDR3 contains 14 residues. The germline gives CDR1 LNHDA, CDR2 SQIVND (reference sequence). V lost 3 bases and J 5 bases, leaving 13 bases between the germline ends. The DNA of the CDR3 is TGTGCCAGTAGTATGGTGCCTCTGGGGTATGGCTACACCTTC. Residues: CASSMVPLGYGYTF.

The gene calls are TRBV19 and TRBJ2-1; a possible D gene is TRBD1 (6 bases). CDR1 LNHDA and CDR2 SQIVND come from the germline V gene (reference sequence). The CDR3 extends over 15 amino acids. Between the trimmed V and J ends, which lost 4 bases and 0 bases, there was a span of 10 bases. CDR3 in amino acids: CASSTGQSSYNEQFF. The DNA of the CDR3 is TGTGCCAGTAGTACAGGACAGAGCTCCTACAATGAGCAGTTCTTC.

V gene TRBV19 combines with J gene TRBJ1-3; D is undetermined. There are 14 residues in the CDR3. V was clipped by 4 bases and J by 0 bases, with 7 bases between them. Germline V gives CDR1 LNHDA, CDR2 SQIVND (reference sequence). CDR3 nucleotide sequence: TGTGCCAGTAGTACCAGTGGCTCTGGAAACACCATATATTTT. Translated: CASSTSGSGNTIYF.

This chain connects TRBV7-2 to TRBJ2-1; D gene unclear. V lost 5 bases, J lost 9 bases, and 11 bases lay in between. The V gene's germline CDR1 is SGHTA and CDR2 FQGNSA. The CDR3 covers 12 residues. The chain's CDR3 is CASSRFSGEQFF. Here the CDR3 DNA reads TGTGCCAGCAGCCGATTTTCGGGTGAGCAGTTCTTC.

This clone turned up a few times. CDR3: CSVKGAETEAFF. In DNA form, the CDR3 reads TGCAGCGTTAAAGGTGCAGAGACTGAAGCTTTCTTT. The chain carries TRBV29-1 and TRBJ1-1, with D hard to call. Germline lookup yields CDR1 SQVTM and CDR2 ANQGSEA. The V end lost 5 bases, the J end lost 5 bases, and 12 bases lay between the germline ends. The CDR3 spans 12 residues.